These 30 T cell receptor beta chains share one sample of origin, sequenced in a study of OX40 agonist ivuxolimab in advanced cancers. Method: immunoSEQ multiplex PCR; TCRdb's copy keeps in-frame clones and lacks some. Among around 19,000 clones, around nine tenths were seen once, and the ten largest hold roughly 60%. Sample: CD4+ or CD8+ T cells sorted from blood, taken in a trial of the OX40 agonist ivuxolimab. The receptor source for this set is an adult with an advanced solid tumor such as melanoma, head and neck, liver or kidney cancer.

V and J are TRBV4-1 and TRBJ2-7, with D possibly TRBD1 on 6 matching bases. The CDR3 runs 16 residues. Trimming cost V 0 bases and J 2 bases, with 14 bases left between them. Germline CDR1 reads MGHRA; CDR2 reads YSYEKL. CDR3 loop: CASSQDGFRGTYEQYF. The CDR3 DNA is TGCGCCAGCAGCCAAGATGGGTTCAGGGGAACCTACGAGCAGTACTTC.

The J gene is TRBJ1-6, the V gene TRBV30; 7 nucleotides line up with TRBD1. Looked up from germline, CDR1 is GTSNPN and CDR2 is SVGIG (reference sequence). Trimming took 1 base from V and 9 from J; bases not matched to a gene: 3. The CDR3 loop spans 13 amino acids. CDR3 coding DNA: TGTGCCTGGAGTGGGACAGGAATTTCACCCCTCCACTTT. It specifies CAWSGTGISPLHF.

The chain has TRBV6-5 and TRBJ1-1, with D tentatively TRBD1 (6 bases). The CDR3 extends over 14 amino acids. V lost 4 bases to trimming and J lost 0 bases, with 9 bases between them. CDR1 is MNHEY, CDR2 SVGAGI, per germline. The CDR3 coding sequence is TGTGCCAGCAGTTTTCAGGGGCTGAACACTGAAGCTTTCTTT. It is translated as CASSFQGLNTEAFF.

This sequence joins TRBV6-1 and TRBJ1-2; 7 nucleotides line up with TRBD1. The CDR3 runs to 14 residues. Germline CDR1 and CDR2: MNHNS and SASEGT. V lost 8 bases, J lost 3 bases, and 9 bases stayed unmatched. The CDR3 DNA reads TGTGCCAGCCATGACAGGGAGCGACACTATGGCTACACCTTC. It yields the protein CASHDRERHYGYTF.

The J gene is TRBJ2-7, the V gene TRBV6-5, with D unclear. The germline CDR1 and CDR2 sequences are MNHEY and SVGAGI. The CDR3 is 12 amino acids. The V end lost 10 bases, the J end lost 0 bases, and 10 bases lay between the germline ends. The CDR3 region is CATKGFSYEQYF. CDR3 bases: TGTGCCACCAAGGGCTTCTCCTACGAGCAGTACTTC.

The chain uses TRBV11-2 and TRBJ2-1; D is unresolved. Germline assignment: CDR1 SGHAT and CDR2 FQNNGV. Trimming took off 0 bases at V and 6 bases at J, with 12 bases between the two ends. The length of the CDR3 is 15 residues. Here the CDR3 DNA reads TGTGCCAGCAGCTTAGAAGACGTTCCGGGCAATGAGCAGTTCTTC. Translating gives CASSLEDVPGNEQFF. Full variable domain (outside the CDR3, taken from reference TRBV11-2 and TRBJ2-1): EAGVAQSPRYKIIEKRQSVAFWCNPISGHATLYWYQQILGQGPKLLIQFQNNGVVDDSQLPKDRFSAERLKGVDSTLKIQPAKLEDSAVYLCASSLEDVPGNEQFFGPGTRLTVL.

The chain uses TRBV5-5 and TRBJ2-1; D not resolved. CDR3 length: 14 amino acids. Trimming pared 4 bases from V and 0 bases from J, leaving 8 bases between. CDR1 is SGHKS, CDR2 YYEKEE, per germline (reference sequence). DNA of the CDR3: TGTGCCAGCAGCGGAGAGAACTCCTACAATGAGCAGTTCTTC. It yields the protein CASSGENSYNEQFF. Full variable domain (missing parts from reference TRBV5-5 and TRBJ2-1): DAGVTQSPTHLIKTRGQQVTLRCSPISGHKSVSWYQQVLGQGPQFIFQYYEKEERGRGNFPDRFSARQFPNYSSELNVNALLLGDSALYLCASSGENSYNEQFFGPGTRLTVL.

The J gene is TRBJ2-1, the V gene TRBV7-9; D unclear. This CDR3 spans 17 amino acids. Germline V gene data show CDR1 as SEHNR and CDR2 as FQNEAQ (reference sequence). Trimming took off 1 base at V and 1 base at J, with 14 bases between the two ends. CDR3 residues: CASSLGTESISYNEQFF. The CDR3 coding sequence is TGTGCCAGCAGCTTAGGGACGGAAAGTATTTCCTACAATGAGCAGTTCTTC.

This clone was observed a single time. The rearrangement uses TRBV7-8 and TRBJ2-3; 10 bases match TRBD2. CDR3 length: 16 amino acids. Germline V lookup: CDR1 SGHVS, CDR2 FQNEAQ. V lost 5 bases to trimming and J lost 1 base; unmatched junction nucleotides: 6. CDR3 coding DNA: TGTGCCAGCAGCCATACTCTAGCGGGGGGCACAGATACGCAGTATTTT. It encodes CASSHTLAGGTDTQYF.

DNA of the CDR3: TGTGCCAGCAGCTTGGACGACCGCCCAACCCCTGAAGCTTTCTTT. This sequence encodes CASSLDDRPTPEAFF. The genes are TRBV7-8 and TRBJ1-1; D remains unclear. CDR1 and CDR2 (germline): SGHVS, FQNEAQ. Trimming pared 3 bases from V and 6 bases from J, leaving 17 bases between. The CDR3 is 15 amino acids.

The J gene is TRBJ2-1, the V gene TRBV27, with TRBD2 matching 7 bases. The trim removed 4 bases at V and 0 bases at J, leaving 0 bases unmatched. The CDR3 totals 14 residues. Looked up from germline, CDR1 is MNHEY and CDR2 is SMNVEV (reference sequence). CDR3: CASSWGGSYNEQFF. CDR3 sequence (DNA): TGTGCCAGCAGTTGGGGGGGCTCCTACAATGAGCAGTTCTTC.

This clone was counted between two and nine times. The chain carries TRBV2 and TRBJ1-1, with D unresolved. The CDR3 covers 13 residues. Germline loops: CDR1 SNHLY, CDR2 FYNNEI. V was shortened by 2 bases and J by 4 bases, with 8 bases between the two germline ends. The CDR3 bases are TGTGCCAGCAGTGAAATAGGGTCCACTGAAGCTTTCTTT. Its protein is CASSEIGSTEAFF.

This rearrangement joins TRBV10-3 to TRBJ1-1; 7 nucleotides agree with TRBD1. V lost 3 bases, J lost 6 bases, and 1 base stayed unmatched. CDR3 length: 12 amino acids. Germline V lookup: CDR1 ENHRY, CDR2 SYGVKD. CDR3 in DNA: TGTGCCATCAGTGAAGGGGGCCCTGAAGCTTTCTTT. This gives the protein CAISEGGPEAFF.

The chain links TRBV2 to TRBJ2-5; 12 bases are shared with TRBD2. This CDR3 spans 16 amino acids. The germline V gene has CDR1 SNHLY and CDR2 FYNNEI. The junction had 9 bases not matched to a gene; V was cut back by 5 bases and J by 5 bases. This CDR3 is CASSPGTSGWGETQYF. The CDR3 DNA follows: TGTGCCAGCAGTCCCGGGACTAGCGGGTGGGGGGAGACCCAGTACTTC.

The CDR3 nucleotides read TGTGCCAGTAGTGCCAAGAATTCACCCCTCCACTTT. Protein sequence: CASSAKNSPLHF. This rearrangement joins TRBV19 to TRBJ1-6, with D unclear. Germline V gene data show CDR1 as LNHDA and CDR2 as SQIVND (reference sequence). Between the trimmed V and J ends, which lost 5 bases and 7 bases, there was a span of 6 bases. This CDR3 is 12 amino acids long.

CDR3 loop: CASSIPGNAYEQYF. In DNA, the CDR3 is TGTGCCAGTAGTATACCGGGGAACGCCTACGAGCAGTACTTC. The gene calls are TRBV19 and TRBJ2-7; tentative D call: TRBD2 (5 bases). Germline lookup yields CDR1 LNHDA and CDR2 SQIVND (reference sequence). CDR3 length equals 14 residues. V was cut by 2 bases and J by 2 bases, with 10 bases left in between.

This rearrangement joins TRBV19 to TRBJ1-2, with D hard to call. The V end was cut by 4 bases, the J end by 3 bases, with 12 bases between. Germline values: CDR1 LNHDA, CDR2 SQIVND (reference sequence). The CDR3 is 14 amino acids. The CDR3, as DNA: TGTGCCAGTAGTAGGTCCGACTTCTACTATGGCTACACCTTC. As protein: CASSRSDFYYGYTF.

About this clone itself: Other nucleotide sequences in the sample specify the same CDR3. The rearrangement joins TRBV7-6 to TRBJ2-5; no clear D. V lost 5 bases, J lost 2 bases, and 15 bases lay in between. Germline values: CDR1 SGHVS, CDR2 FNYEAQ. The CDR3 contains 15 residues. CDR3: CASSAPPLDQETQYF. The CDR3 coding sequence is TGTGCCAGCAGCGCCCCGCCCCTAGATCAAGAGACCCAGTACTTC.

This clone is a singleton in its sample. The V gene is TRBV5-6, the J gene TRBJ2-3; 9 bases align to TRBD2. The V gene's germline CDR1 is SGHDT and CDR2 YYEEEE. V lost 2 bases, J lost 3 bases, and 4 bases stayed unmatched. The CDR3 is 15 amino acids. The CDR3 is CASSFGSGGTDTQYF. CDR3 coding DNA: TGTGCCAGCAGCTTCGGTAGCGGGGGAACAGATACGCAGTATTTT.

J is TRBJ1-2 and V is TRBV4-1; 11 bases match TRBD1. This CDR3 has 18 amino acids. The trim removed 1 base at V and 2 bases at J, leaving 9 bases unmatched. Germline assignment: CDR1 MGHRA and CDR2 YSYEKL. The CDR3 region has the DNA TGCGCCAGCAGCCAAGTCCCCGGGACAGGGGGACTGAACTATGGCTACACCTTC. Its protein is CASSQVPGTGGLNYGYTF.

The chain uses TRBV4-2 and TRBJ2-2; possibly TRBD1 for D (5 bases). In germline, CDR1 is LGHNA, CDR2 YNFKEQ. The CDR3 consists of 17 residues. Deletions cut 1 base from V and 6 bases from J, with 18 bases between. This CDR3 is CASSQAAVGVGAGELFF. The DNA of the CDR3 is TGTGCCAGCAGCCAAGCCGCTGTAGGGGTAGGGGCCGGGGAGCTGTTTTTT.

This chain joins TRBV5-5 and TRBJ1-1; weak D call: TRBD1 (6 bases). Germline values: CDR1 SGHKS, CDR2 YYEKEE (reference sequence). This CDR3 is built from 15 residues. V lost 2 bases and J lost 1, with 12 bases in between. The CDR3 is CASSFWGAQNTEAFF. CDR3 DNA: TGTGCCAGCAGCTTCTGGGGGGCCCAGAACACTGAAGCTTTCTTT.

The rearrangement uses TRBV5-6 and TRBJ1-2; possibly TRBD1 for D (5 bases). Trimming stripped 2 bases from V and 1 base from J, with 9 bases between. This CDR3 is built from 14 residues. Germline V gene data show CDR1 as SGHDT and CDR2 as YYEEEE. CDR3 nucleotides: TGTGCCAGCAGCTTCGGGGGACTTAACTATGGCTACACCTTC. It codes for CASSFGGLNYGYTF.

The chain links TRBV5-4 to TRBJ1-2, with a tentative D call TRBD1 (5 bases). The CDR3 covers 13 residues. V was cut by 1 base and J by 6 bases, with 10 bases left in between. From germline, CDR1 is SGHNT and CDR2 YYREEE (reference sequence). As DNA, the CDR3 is TGTGCCAGCAGCTTGCAGGGTTTCGATGGCTACACCTTC. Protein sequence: CASSLQGFDGYTF. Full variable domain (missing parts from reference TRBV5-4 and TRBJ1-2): ETGVTQSPTHLIKTRGQQVTLRCSSQSGHNTVSWYQQALGQGPQFIFQYYREEENGRGNFPPRFSGLQFPNYSSELNVNALELDDSALYLCASSLQGFDGYTFGSGTRLTVV.

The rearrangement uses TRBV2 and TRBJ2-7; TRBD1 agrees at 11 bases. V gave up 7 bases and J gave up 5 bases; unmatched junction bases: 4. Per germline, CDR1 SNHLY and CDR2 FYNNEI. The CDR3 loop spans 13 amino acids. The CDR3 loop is CASTRTGGDEQYF. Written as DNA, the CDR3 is TGTGCCAGCACCAGGACAGGGGGCGACGAGCAGTACTTC.

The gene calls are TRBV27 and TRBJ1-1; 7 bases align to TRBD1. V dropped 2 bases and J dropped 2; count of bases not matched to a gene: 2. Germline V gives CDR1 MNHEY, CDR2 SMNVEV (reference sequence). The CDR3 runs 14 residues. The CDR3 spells CASSLDRANTEAFF. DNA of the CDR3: TGTGCCAGCAGTTTAGACAGGGCAAACACTGAAGCTTTCTTT.

The CDR3, as DNA: TGTGCCAGCAGCTTAGACTGGGCAACTAATGAAAAACTGTTTTTT. It is translated as CASSLDWATNEKLFF. The J gene is TRBJ1-4, the V gene TRBV11-3; no reliable D call. V was clipped by 0 bases and J by 0 bases, with 5 bases between them. The CDR3 covers 15 residues. Per germline, CDR1 SGHNT and CDR2 YENEEA.

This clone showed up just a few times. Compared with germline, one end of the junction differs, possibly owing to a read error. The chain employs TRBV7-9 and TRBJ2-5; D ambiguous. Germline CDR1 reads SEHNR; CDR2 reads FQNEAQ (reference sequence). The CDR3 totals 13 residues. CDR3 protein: CASSLGLGETQYF. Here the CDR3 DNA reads TGTGCTAGCAGTCTTGGGTTGGGGGAGACCCAGTACTTC. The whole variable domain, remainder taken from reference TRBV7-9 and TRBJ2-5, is DTGVSQNPRHKITKRGQNVTFRCDPISEHNRLYWYRQTLGQGPEFLTYFQNEAQLEKSRLLSDRFSAERPKGSFSTLEIQRTEQGDSAMYLCASSLGLGETQYFGPGTRLLVL.

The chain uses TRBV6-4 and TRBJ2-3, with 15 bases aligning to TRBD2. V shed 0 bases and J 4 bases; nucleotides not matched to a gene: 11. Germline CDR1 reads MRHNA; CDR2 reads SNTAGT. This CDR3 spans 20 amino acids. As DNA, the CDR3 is TGTGCCAGCAGTGACTCGAAGTGCGGGACTAGCGGGGGGCTGGCAGATACGCAGTATTTT. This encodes CASSDSKCGTSGGLADTQYF.

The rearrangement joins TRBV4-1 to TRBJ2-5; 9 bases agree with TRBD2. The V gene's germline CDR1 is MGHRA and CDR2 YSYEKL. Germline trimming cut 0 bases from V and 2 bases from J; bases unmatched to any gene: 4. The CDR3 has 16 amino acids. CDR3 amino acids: CASSQEASGEQETQYF. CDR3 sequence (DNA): TGCGCCAGCAGCCAAGAGGCTAGCGGGGAACAAGAGACCCAGTACTTC.